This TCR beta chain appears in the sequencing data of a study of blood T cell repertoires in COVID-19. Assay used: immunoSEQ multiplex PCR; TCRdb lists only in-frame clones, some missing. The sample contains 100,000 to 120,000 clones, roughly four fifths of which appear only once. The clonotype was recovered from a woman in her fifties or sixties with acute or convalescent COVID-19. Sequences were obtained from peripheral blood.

DNA for the CDR3: TGTGCCAGCAGAGGGACATACGAGCAGTACTTC. Translating gives CASRGTYEQYF. The chain employs TRBV2 and TRBJ2-7; D is possibly TRBD1 (6 bases). Trimming shortened V by 6 bases and J by 4 bases, and 7 bases separated the two germline ends. Germline V gene sequence: CDR1 SNHLY, CDR2 FYNNEI. The CDR3 sequence is 11 residues long. Combining the CDR3 with reference TRBV2 and TRBJ2-7 gives the whole variable domain EPEVTQTPSHQVTQMGQEVILRCVPISNHLYFYWYRQILGQKVEFLVSFYNNEISEKSEIFDDQFSVERPDGSNFTLKIRSTKLEDSAMYFCASRGTYEQYFGPGTRLTVT.